Listed here is a single T cell receptor (beta chain). The antigen is not known. V gave up 7 bases and J gave up 8 bases, with 10 bases separating them. The CDR3 contains 11 residues. Germline lookup yields CDR1 MNHNY and CDR2 SVGAGI (reference sequence). The data originate from a study of T cells in tumors after PD-1 blockade. Background on the study: No patient had prior checkpoint blockade, systemic immunosuppression, or radiotherapy within 4 weeks. Either cemiplimab 350 mg every 2 weeks or pembrolizumab 200 mg every 3 weeks was given. Daily vismodegib 150 mg continued in a subset of anti-PD-1-treated patients.

The data were produced by immunoSEQ multiplex PCR, yet TCRdb's version contains in-frame clones alone and is incomplete. Among about 47,000 clones listed, approximately 75% were seen once. Study results and limitations: Blood contained roughly two fifths of the tumor's TCR clonotypes.

The chain combines TRBV6-6 with TRBJ2-3; no definite D call. The origin of this receptor is a human donor with basal cell carcinoma. This sample comprised PBMCs, obtained before anti-PD-1 treatment. In nucleotides, the CDR3 is TGTGCCAGCACCGGCACCGGTACGCAGTATTTT. It codes for CASTGTGTQYF.